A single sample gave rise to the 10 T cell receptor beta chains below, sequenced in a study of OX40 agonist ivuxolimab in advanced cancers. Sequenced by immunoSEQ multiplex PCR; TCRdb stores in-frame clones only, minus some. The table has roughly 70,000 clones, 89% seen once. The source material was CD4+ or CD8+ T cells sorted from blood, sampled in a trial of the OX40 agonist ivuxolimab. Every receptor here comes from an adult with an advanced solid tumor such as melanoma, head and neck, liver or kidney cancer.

The CDR3: CASSSYTGNQPQHF. In DNA, the CDR3 is TGTGCCAGCAGTTCCTACACAGGGAATCAGCCCCAGCATTTT. The rearrangement joins TRBV6-5 to TRBJ1-5; D is perhaps TRBD1 (6 bases). V lost 4 bases, J lost 4 bases, and 11 bases lay in between. Germline assignment: CDR1 MNHEY and CDR2 SVGAGI. This CDR3 comprises 14 residues.

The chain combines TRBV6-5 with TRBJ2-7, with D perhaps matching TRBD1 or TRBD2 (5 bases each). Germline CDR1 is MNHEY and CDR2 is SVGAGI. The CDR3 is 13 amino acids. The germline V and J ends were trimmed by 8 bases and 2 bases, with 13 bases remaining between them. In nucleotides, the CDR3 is TGTGCCAGCCGGGAAGGGGTAACCTACGAGCAGTACTTC. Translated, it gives CASREGVTYEQYF.

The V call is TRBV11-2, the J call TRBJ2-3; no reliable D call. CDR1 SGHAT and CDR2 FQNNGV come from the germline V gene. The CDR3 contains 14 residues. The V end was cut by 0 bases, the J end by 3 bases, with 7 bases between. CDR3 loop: CASSLDPLTDTQYF. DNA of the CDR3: TGTGCCAGCAGCTTAGACCCCCTTACAGATACGCAGTATTTT.

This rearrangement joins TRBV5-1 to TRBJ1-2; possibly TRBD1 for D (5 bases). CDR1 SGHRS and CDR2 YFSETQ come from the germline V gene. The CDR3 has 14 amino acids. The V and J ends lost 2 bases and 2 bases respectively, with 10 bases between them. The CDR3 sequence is CASSFGTVNYGYTF. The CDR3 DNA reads TGCGCCAGCAGCTTCGGGACCGTGAACTATGGCTACACCTTC.

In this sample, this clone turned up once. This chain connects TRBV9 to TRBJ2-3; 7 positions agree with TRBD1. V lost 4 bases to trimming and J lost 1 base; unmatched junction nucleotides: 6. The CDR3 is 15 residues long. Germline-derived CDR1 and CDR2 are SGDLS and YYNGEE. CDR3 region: CASSSRQGGTDTQYF. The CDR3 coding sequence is TGTGCCAGCAGCTCCCGACAGGGAGGCACAGATACGCAGTATTTT.

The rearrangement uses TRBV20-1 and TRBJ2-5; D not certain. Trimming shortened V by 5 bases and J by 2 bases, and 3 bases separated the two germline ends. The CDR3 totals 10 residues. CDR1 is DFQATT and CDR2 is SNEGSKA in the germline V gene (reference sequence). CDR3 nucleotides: TGCAGTGCTTGGCAAGAGACCCAGTACTTC. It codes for CSAWQETQYF.

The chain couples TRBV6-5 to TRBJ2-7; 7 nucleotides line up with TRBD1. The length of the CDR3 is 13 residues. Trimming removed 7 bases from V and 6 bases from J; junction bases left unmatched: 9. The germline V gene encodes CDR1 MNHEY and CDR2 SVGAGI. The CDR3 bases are TGTGCCAGCAACCGTTTACAGGGGTCCGAGCAGTACTTC. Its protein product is CASNRLQGSEQYF.

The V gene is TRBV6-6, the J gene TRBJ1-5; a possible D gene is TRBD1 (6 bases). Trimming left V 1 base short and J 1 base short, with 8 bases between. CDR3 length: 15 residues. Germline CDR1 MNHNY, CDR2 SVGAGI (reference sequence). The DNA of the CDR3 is TGTGCCAGCAGTTACTATACAGGGAGCAATCAGCCCCAGCATTTT. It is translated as CASSYYTGSNQPQHF.

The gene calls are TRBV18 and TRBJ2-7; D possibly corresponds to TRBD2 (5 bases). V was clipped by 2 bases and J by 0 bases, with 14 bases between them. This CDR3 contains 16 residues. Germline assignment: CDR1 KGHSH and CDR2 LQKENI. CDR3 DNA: TGTGCCAGCTCACCAATCGGCGGGCCCAGCTCCTACGAGCAGTACTTC. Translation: CASSPIGGPSSYEQYF.

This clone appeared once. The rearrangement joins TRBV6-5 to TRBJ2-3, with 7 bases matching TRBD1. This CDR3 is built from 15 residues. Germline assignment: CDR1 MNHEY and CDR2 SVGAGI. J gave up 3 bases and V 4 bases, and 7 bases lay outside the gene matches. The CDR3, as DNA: TGTGCCAGCAGTTTGACAGGGTCAGAAACAGATACGCAGTATTTT. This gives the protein CASSLTGSETDTQYF.